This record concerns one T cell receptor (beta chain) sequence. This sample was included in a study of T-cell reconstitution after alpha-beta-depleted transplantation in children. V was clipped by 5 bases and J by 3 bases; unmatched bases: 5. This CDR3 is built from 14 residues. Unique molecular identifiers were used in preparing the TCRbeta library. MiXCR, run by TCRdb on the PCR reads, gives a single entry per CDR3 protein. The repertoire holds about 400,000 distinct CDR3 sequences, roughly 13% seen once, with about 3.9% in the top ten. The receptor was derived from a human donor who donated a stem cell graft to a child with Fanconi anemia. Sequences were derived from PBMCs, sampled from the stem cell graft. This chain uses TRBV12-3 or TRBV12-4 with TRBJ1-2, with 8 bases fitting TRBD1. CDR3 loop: CASSAGGSDYGYTF. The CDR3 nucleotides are TGTGCCAGCAGTGCAGGGGGCAGCGACTATGGCTACACCTTC.